This T cell receptor beta chain was recorded in a study of blood T cell repertoires in COVID-19. Background on the study: Whether acute or convalescent, the COVID-19 samples came from the United States, Italy and Spain. Sources were T cells, B-cell-depleted T cells, or PBMCs; the material itself was cDNA or gDNA.

Per germline, CDR1 SGHVS and CDR2 FNYEAQ. V lost 2 bases to trimming and J lost 6 bases, with 16 bases between them. CDR3 length: 15 amino acids. Profiled with immunoSEQ multiplex PCR; TCRdb holds only in-frame clones, not every one. The sample lists about 320,000 clones; 90% were seen once. The chain is built from TRBV7-6 and TRBJ1-2, with D perhaps TRBD1 (5 bases). Input material: PBMCs or T cells enriched from blood (not recorded which). This TCR was recovered from a man in his sixties who had recovered from COVID-19. This chain's CDR3 is CASSLRLGHSDGYTF. DNA for the CDR3: TGTGCCAGCAGCTTACGCTTAGGACATTCAGATGGCTACACCTTC.